This TCR beta chain was captured in a study of identical twins. This clonotype was counted ten times or more. No antigen is known for it. Trimming left V 3 bases short and J 2 bases short, with 7 bases between. CDR3 length: 14 residues. The authors used template switching to add a universal primer site and gave cDNA unique molecular identifiers. TCRdb re-called the 5' RACE reads with MiXCR, one entry per CDR3 protein. In the table there are about 700,000 distinct CDR3 sequences, around 6.1% of which are singletons. General study findings and limits: Memory repertoires lacked the insertion deficit that abundant cord blood beta clonotypes showed. A cross-sectional statistical analysis, not follow-up of the same donors, supported the conclusions. There is a chance that invariant MAIT and iNKT cells partially muddied zero-insertion analyses.

Sequencing used naive T cells sorted from blood. The receptor was derived from a man aged 18 to 30 in good health. This chain connects TRBV12-3 or TRBV12-4 to TRBJ2-2, with no clear D. In DNA, the CDR3 is TGTGCCAGCAGTTTTGCGGATAACACCGGGGAGCTGTTTTTT. Translation gives CASSFADNTGELFF.